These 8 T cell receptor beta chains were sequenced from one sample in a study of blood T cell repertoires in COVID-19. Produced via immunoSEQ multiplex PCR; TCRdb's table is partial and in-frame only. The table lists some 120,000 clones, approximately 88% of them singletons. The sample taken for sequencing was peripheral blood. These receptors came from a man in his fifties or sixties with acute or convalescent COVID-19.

This CDR3 is CASSNGTSVSYNEQFF. The CDR3 DNA reads as TGTGCCAGCAGCAACGGGACTAGTGTCAGCTACAATGAGCAGTTCTTC. This chain connects TRBV7-8 to TRBJ2-1; 8 bases are shared with TRBD2. V was pared by 5 bases and J by 3 bases, with 9 bases of the junction left unmatched. Germline V lookup: CDR1 SGHVS, CDR2 FQNEAQ. The CDR3 totals 16 residues.

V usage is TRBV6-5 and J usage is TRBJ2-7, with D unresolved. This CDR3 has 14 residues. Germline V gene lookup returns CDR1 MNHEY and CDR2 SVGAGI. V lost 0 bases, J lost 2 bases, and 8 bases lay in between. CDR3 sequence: CASSYSVSTYEQYF. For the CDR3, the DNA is TGTGCCAGCAGTTACTCGGTCAGTACCTACGAGCAGTACTTC.

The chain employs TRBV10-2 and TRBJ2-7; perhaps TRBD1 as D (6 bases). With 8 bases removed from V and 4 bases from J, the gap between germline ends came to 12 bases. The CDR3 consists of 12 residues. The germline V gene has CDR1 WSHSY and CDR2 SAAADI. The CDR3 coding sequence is TGCGCCAGCGGGCAGGGACAATACGAGCAGTACTTC. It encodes CASGQGQYEQYF.

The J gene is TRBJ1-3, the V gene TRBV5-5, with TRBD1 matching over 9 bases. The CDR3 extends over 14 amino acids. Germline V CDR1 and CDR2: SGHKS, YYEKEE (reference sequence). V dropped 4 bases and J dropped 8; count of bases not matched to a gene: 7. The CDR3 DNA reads TGTGCCAGCAGCCCGGACAGGGGAGGATACACCATATATTTT. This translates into CASSPDRGGYTIYF.

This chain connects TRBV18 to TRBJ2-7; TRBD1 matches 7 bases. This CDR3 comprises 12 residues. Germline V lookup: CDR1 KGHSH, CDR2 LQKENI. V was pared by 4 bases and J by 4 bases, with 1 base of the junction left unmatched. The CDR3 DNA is TGTGCCAGCTCACTGGACAGGTACGAGCAGTACTTC. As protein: CASSLDRYEQYF.

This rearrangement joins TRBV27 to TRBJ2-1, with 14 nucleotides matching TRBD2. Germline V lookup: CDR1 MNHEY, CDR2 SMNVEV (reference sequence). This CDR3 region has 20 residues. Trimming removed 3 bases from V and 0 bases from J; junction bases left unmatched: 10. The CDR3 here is CASSLSGTSGRPSSYNEQFF. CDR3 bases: TGTGCCAGCAGTTTGTCCGGGACTAGCGGGAGACCGAGCTCCTACAATGAGCAGTTCTTC.

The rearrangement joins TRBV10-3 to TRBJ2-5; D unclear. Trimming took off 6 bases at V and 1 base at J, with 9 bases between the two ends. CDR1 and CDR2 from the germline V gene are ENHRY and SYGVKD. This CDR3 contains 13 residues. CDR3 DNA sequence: TGTGCCATCAGCCTATTCCCCCAAGAGACCCAGTACTTC. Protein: CAISLFPQETQYF.

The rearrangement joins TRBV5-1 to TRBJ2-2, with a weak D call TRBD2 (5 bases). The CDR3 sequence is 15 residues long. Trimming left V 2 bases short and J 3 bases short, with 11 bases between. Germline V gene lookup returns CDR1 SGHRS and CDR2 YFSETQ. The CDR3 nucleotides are TGCGCCAGCAGCTTTGAGGGTGTGGACACCGGGGAGCTGTTTTTT. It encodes CASSFEGVDTGELFF.